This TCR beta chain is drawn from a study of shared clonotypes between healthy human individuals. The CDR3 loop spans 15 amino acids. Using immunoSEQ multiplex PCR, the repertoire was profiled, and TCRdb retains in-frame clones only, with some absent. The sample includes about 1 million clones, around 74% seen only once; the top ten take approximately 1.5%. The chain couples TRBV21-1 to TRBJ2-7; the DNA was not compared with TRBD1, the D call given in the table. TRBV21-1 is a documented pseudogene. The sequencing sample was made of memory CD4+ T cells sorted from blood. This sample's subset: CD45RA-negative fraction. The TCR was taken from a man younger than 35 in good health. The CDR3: CASSKEGTPNYEQYF. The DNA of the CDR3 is TGTGCCAGCAGCAAAGAGGGGACACCAAACTACGAGCAGTACTTC.